The 31 T cell receptor beta chains in this list originate from one sample, sequenced in a study of Graves' ophthalmopathy and Graves' hyperthyroidism. Amplifying from RNA transcripts, the study obtained TCR beta CDR3 regions. First-round RT-PCR with HTBI primers preceded a second-round multiplex PCR. TCRdb analysed the multiplex PCR reads with MiXCR anew, one entry per CDR3 protein. Among hundreds of thousands of distinct CDR3 sequences listed, about a fifth were seen once. Sequenced sample: peripheral blood. These receptors all come from a woman younger than 35 with stable Graves' hyperthyroidism. Some clones in this sample may be carry-over from other donors' samples.

The chain has TRBV20-1 and TRBJ2-7; a weak D match, TRBD1 (6 bases). Germline CDR1 is DFQATT and CDR2 is SNEGSKA (reference sequence). V was shortened by 0 bases and J by 6 bases, with 15 bases between the two germline ends. CDR3 size: 14 residues. The DNA for the CDR3 is TGCAGTGCTAGAGAGGGGGACATCCTTCGCGAGCAGTACTTC. Translating it yields CSAREGDILREQYF.

This clonotype was observed at least ten times. The chain links TRBV7-2 to TRBJ1-2; 9 bases match TRBD1. V was pared by 5 bases and J by 1 base, with 2 bases of the junction left unmatched. The CDR3 contains 14 residues. Germline V gene sequence: CDR1 SGHTA, CDR2 FQGNSA. In DNA form, the CDR3 reads TGTGCCAGCAGCGGGGGACAGGGTAACTATGGCTACACCTTC. As protein: CASSGGQGNYGYTF.

Ten or more counts support this clonotype. The chain recombines TRBV5-6 with TRBJ2-7; TRBD1 matches 9 bases. CDR1 is SGHDT and CDR2 is YYEEEE in the germline V gene. Trimming took 2 bases from V and 3 from J; bases not matched to a gene: 3. The CDR3 is 14 amino acids. CDR3 protein: CASSFRDRDYEQYF. The CDR3 DNA reads as TGTGCCAGCAGCTTCCGGGACAGGGACTACGAGCAGTACTTC. Based on the CDR3 plus reference TRBV5-6 and TRBJ2-7, the full variable domain is DAGVTQSPTHLIKTRGQQVTLRCSPKSGHDTVSWYQQALGQGPQFIFQYYEEEERQRGNFPDRFSGHQFPNYSSELNVNALLLGDSALYLCASSFRDRDYEQYFGPGTRLTVT.

This clonotype was recorded at least ten times. The chain carries TRBV15 and TRBJ1-5; D gene uncertain. From germline, CDR1 is LNHNV and CDR2 YYDKDF (reference sequence). With 0 bases removed from V and 4 bases from J, the gap between germline ends came to 13 bases. The CDR3 length is 16 residues. CDR3 residues: CATSRDRHGGNQPQHF. For the CDR3, the DNA is TGTGCCACCAGCAGAGATAGGCACGGTGGAAATCAGCCCCAGCATTTT. The variable domain in full, with the rest retrieved from reference TRBV15 and TRBJ1-5, is DAMVIQNPRYQVTQFGKPVTLSCSQTLNHNVMYWYQQKSSQAPKLLFHYYDKDFNNEADTPDNFQSRRPNTSFCFLDIRSPGLGDTAMYLCATSRDRHGGNQPQHFGDGTRLSIL.

This clonotype was detected ten times or more. This chain connects TRBV12-3 or TRBV12-4 to TRBJ2-5, with a possible D match to TRBD2 (6 bases). This CDR3 contains 18 residues. Trimming removed 2 bases from V and 4 bases from J, with 23 bases in between. CDR3 residues: CASSLPLGSGGSGETQYF. In nucleotides, the CDR3 is TGTGCCAGCAGTTTACCCCTGGGTAGCGGAGGAAGTGGAGAGACCCAGTACTTC.

In this sample, this clonotype turned up many times. The gene calls are TRBV15 and TRBJ1-2; 7 bases map to TRBD1. Trimming at V came to 3 bases and at J to 1 base, leaving 5 bases not matched to a gene. CDR3 length equals 15 residues. The germline CDR1 and CDR2 sequences are LNHNV and YYDKDF (reference sequence). The CDR3 sequence: CATSSPTGINYGYTF. The CDR3 DNA reads TGTGCCACCAGCAGTCCGACAGGGATTAACTATGGCTACACCTTC.

This clonotype was observed at least ten times. This chain links TRBV6-1 with TRBJ2-7; D is possibly TRBD1 or TRBD2 (5 bases each). V shed 1 base and J shed 1 base, with 8 bases lying between them. There are 14 residues in the CDR3. CDR1 is MNHNS, CDR2 SASEGT, per germline. This CDR3 reads CASSEVGPSYEQYF. The CDR3 coding sequence is TGTGCCAGCAGTGAAGTGGGACCATCCTACGAGCAGTACTTC.

This clonotype was detected a few times. The chain links TRBV27 to TRBJ1-6, with D possibly TRBD1 on 5 matching bases. The length of the CDR3 is 14 residues. The ends were cut back, 8 bases at V and 4 bases at J, with 12 bases in the middle. Per germline, CDR1 MNHEY and CDR2 SMNVEV (reference sequence). CDR3 coding DNA: TGTGCCAGCCCCGGGACGGTTTATAATTCACCCCTCCACTTT. This sequence encodes CASPGTVYNSPLHF.

This clonotype was counted at least ten times. This sequence joins TRBV4-2 and TRBJ2-7; 10 bases are a match to TRBD1. CDR1 and CDR2 (germline): LGHNA, YNFKEQ. This CDR3 is 16 amino acids long. Trimming took 3 bases from V and 1 from J; bases not matched to a gene: 6. The CDR3 loop reads CASSQPGQGTSYEQYF. The CDR3 DNA sequence: TGTGCCAGCAGCCAGCCGGGACAGGGGACTTCCTACGAGCAGTACTTC.

This clonotype showed up many times. The rearrangement links TRBV28 to TRBJ1-2; no reliable D call. The CDR3 sequence is 12 residues long. Germline V lookup: CDR1 MDHEN, CDR2 SYDVKM. Trimming stripped 6 bases from V and 5 bases from J, with 10 bases between. The CDR3 DNA sequence: TGTGCCAGCAGCTGGCAGCAGTATGGCTACACCTTC. Protein product: CASSWQQYGYTF.

This clonotype was seen more than once but under ten times. The chain combines TRBV27 with TRBJ1-5; the D is unclear. This CDR3 spans 15 amino acids. Germline-derived CDR1 and CDR2 are MNHEY and SMNVEV (reference sequence). V was pared by 5 bases and J by 0 bases, with 11 bases between. CDR3 in DNA: TGTGCCAGCAGTCCGTACGAACATAGCAATCAGCCCCAGCATTTT. Translation: CASSPYEHSNQPQHF.

In this sample, this clonotype turned up many times. The CDR3 spells CASSFMGTEAFF. In DNA form, the CDR3 reads TGTGCCAGCAGTTTTATGGGAACTGAAGCTTTCTTT. J is TRBJ1-1 and V is TRBV12-3 or TRBV12-4; D uncertain. The CDR3 is 12 amino acids. The germline V and J ends were trimmed by 3 bases and 5 bases, with 7 bases remaining between them.

This clonotype was seen ten or more times. This chain connects TRBV28 to TRBJ2-5, with 12 nucleotides matching TRBD2. Germline values: CDR1 MDHEN, CDR2 SYDVKM. The CDR3 is 18 residues long. The V and J ends lost 4 bases and 4 bases, in that order; junction bases with no gene match: 13. The CDR3 here is CASSSAFGLAGGGETQYF. The CDR3 nucleotides read TGTGCCAGCAGTTCCGCCTTTGGGCTAGCGGGAGGGGGAGAGACCCAGTACTTC.

As concerns this clonotype: With a much larger clone just one base away, this may be a read error. The chain recombines TRBV11-2 with TRBJ1-1; D might be TRBD1 (6 bases). The CDR3 spans 13 residues. Germline V gene data show CDR1 as SGHAT and CDR2 as FQNNGV. This CDR3 reads CAIDEGGGTEVFF. CDR3 nucleotides: TGTGCCATCGACGAGGGGGGTGGCACTGAAGTTTTCTTT.

In its sample, this clonotype was seen a few times. The CDR3 region has the DNA TGCGCCAGCAGCCAGCGGGGGGGCAGGGACGAGCAGTACTTC. It is translated as CASSQRGGRDEQYF. The J gene is TRBJ2-7, the V gene TRBV4-1; 9 positions agree with TRBD2. Germline V gene data show CDR1 as MGHRA and CDR2 as YSYEKL. V was clipped by 3 bases and J by 5 bases; unmatched bases: 5. The CDR3 spans 14 residues.

This clonotype was seen repeatedly, ten times or more. The chain uses TRBV7-8 and TRBJ1-2, with D unresolved. The V end was cut by 4 bases, the J end by 7 bases, with 10 bases between. Germline lookup yields CDR1 SGHVS and CDR2 FQNEAQ. This CDR3 spans 12 amino acids. The CDR3 coding sequence is TGTGCCAGCAGCTATCAGGATGGTGGCTACACCTTC. Protein: CASSYQDGGYTF. The full variable domain, in which reference TRBV7-8 and TRBJ1-2 provide the parts outside the CDR3, is GAGVSQSPRYKVAKRGQDVALRCDPISGHVSLFWYQQALGQGPEFLTYFQNEAQLDKSGLPSDRFFAERPEGSVSTLKIQRTQQEDSAVYLCASSYQDGGYTFGSGTRLTVV.

CDR3 loop: CSGWDSPTDEQYF. CDR3 DNA sequence: TGCAGCGGCTGGGACAGCCCGACGGACGAGCAGTACTTC. The V gene is TRBV29-1, the J gene TRBJ2-7; 7 nucleotides align to TRBD1. V dropped 7 bases and J dropped 5; count of bases not matched to a gene: 11. The CDR3 covers 13 residues. The germline V gene encodes CDR1 SQVTM and CDR2 ANQGSEA.

This clonotype was seen ten or more times. The chain has TRBV6-1 and TRBJ2-7; 8 bases match TRBD2. This CDR3 has 15 amino acids. V trimming: 2 bases; J trimming: 0 bases; junction bases outside the gene matches: 3. The germline V gene has CDR1 MNHNS and CDR2 SASEGT. CDR3 coding DNA: TGTGCCAGCAGTGAAATTAGCGGGGACTCCTACGAGCAGTACTTC. Its translation: CASSEISGDSYEQYF.

The chain employs TRBV5-1 and TRBJ1-1, with 10 bases aligning to TRBD1. V lost 5 bases to trimming and J lost 10 bases; unmatched junction nucleotides: 5. Germline lookup yields CDR1 SGHRS and CDR2 YFSETQ. The CDR3 contains 12 residues. CDR3 protein: CASSRDRGSAFF. CDR3 nucleotide sequence: TGCGCCAGCAGTCGGGACAGGGGATCAGCTTTCTTT. The variable domain in full, with the rest retrieved from reference TRBV5-1 and TRBJ1-1, is KAGVTQTPRYLIKTRGQQVTLSCSPISGHRSVSWYQQTPGQGLQFLFEYFSETQRNKGNFPGRFSGRQFSNSRSEMNVSTLELGDSALYLCASSRDRGSAFFGQGTRLTVV.

This clonotype came up many times. The genes are TRBV30 and TRBJ1-2; D is possibly TRBD1 (5 bases). V was trimmed by 7 bases and J by 3 bases, leaving 27 bases between them. Germline CDR1 and CDR2: GTSNPN and SVGIG (reference sequence). The CDR3 extends over 17 amino acids. CDR3 nucleotide sequence: TGTGCCTTGATACTGGGGGACCGGACAAAGGTTTACTATGGCTACACCTTC. Amino acids: CALILGDRTKVYYGYTF. The whole variable domain, filled in from reference TRBV30 and TRBJ1-2, reads SQTIHQWPATLVQPVGSPLSLECTVEGTSNPNLYWYRQAAGRGLQLLFYSVGIGQISSEVPQNLSASRPQDRQFILSSKKLLLSDSGFYLCALILGDRTKVYYGYTFGSGTRLTVV.

This clonotype showed up many times. The junction shows a germline mismatch at one end, possibly a read error. This chain connects TRBV28 to TRBJ1-1; no firm D call. This CDR3 comprises 11 residues. Germline loops: CDR1 MDHEN, CDR2 SYDVKM. Here the CDR3 DNA reads TGTGCCAGCAGTTCCACTGGCGGGTCTGGCTTT. Amino acid sequence: CASSSTGGSGF.

In its sample, this clonotype was seen a few times. This chain joins TRBV28 and TRBJ1-1; D gene ambiguous. The CDR3 is 15 residues long. Germline-derived CDR1 and CDR2 are MDHEN and SYDVKM. Between the trimmed V and J ends, which lost 4 bases and 0 bases, there was a span of 12 bases. The CDR3 bases are TGTGCCAGCAGTTCCCTCCCCTTAATGAACACTGAAGCTTTCTTT. The encoded protein is CASSSLPLMNTEAFF.

This rearrangement joins TRBV15 to TRBJ2-5; D perhaps matches TRBD1 (6 bases). Trimming removed 2 bases at V and 2 bases at J, with 15 bases between. CDR3 length: 16 residues. The V gene's germline CDR1 is LNHNV and CDR2 YYDKDF (reference sequence). The CDR3 loop reads CATSRSGVFRQETQYF. In nucleotides, the CDR3 is TGTGCCACCAGCAGATCAGGGGTGTTCCGACAAGAGACCCAGTACTTC.

The chain couples TRBV15 to TRBJ2-7; D unresolved. The V gene lost 1 base and the J gene lost 2 bases, with 12 bases spanning the gap. There are 15 residues in the CDR3. Looked up from germline, CDR1 is LNHNV and CDR2 is YYDKDF (reference sequence). In DNA, the CDR3 is TGTGCCACCAGCAGAGCTGGGCAGGCCACCTACGAGCAGTACTTC. This translates into CATSRAGQATYEQYF. The full variable domain, rest sourced from reference TRBV15 and TRBJ2-7, is DAMVIQNPRYQVTQFGKPVTLSCSQTLNHNVMYWYQQKSSQAPKLLFHYYDKDFNNEADTPDNFQSRRPNTSFCFLDIRSPGLGDTAMYLCATSRAGQATYEQYFGPGTRLTVT.

This clonotype was observed many times. The rearrangement uses TRBV30 and TRBJ1-2, with TRBD1 as a possible D gene (5 bases). Trimming stripped 3 bases from V and 2 bases from J, with 16 bases between. CDR3 length equals 15 residues. Germline values: CDR1 GTSNPN, CDR2 SVGIG (reference sequence). CDR3 protein: CAWRVAPTANYGYTF. Written as DNA, the CDR3 is TGTGCCTGGAGGGTCGCGCCGACAGCAAACTATGGCTACACCTTC.

This clonotype was detected once. This chain connects TRBV19 to TRBJ1-5; D is undetermined. CDR1 and CDR2 from the germline V gene are LNHDA and SQIVND (reference sequence). V was cut by 2 bases and J by 7 bases, with 6 bases left in between. There are 12 residues in the CDR3. CDR3 loop: CASSITQQPQHF. In nucleotides, the CDR3 is TGTGCCAGTAGTATAACCCAACAGCCCCAGCATTTT. Drawing the rest from reference TRBV19 and TRBJ1-5, the complete variable domain is DGGITQSPKYLFRKEGQNVTLSCEQNLNHDAMYWYRQDPGQGLRLIYYSQIVNDFQKGDIAEGYSVSREKKESFPLTVTSAQKNPTAFYLCASSITQQPQHFGDGTRLSIL.

This clonotype has more than one count but fewer than ten. The rearrangement uses TRBV20-1 and TRBJ1-1; D unclear. Germline V gene sequence: CDR1 DFQATT, CDR2 SNEGSKA (reference sequence). The CDR3 consists of 12 residues. The V gene lost 1 base and the J gene lost 3 bases, with 6 bases spanning the gap. CDR3 coding DNA: TGCAGTGCTAGAGGATTCGACACTGAAGCTTTCTTT. This codes for CSARGFDTEAFF.

In this sample, this clonotype turned up many times. This sequence joins TRBV15 and TRBJ1-5; D gene unclear. The CDR3 is 15 residues long. In germline, CDR1 is LNHNV, CDR2 YYDKDF (reference sequence). V shed 4 bases and J shed 0 bases, with 10 bases lying between them. The DNA of the CDR3 is TGTGCCACCAGCAAACGAAGGGATAGCAATCAGCCCCAGCATTTT. Translating it yields CATSKRRDSNQPQHF.

This clonotype was counted a few times. The chain uses TRBV6-2 or TRBV6-3 and TRBJ2-5, with D perhaps TRBD2 (5 bases). The ends were cut back, 6 bases at V and 5 bases at J, with 19 bases in the middle. The CDR3 has 15 amino acids. CDR1 and CDR2 from the germline V gene are MNHEY and SVGEGT. CDR3 region: CASRPGGSGTETQYF. The CDR3 region has the DNA TGTGCCAGCAGACCCGGAGGCTCTGGAACGGAGACCCAGTACTTC.

This clonotype was counted many times. The chain couples TRBV12-3 or TRBV12-4 to TRBJ2-3; D not certain. CDR3 length: 11 amino acids. Trimming removed 5 bases from V and 6 bases from J, with 6 bases in between. The CDR3 DNA reads as TGTGCCAGCAGTACTGCTGATACGCAGTATTTT. It translates to CASSTADTQYF.

This clonotype showed up many times. V and J are TRBV20-1 and TRBJ1-2; a possible D gene is TRBD1 (5 bases). Looked up from germline, CDR1 is DFQATT and CDR2 is SNEGSKA (reference sequence). This CDR3 has 13 amino acids. Trimming left V 5 bases short and J 3 bases short, with 13 bases between. CDR3 nucleotide sequence: TGCAGTGCTCCCCCTGCGGGGGACTATGGCTACACCTTC. It encodes CSAPPAGDYGYTF.